This T cell receptor (beta chain) appears in the sequencing data of a study of shared clonotypes between healthy human individuals. Overall study: Each donor contributed plates that comprised three CD4 naive, three CD4 memory, two CD8 naive and one CD8 memory.

Splitting the CD4+ cells yielded a CD45RA+ naive subset and a CD45RA-negative memory subset. The J segment lost 0 bases and the V segment lost 4 bases, leaving 3 bases of the junction unmatched. The CDR3 loop spans 14 amino acids. Germline CDR1 reads SGHRS; CDR2 reads YFSETQ. The study ran the assay at deep level. Generated by immunoSEQ multiplex PCR, the TCRdb table keeps only in-frame clones and is missing some. The table has about 2,500,000 clones, around 94% seen once. This clone was observed a handful of times. Its matching antigen is unknown. Study conclusions and caveats: Across subsets, estimated richness was generally greater for naive than for memory populations.

The receptor comes from a man younger than 30 in good health. The J gene is TRBJ1-1, the V gene TRBV5-1; 7 nucleotides line up with TRBD1. Specimen: naive CD4+ T cells sorted from blood. Subset reported: CD45RA+ positively selected. CDR3 DNA: TGCGCCAGCAGCAGGGGACAGCTGAACACTGAAGCTTTCTTT. Protein sequence: CASSRGQLNTEAFF. Drawing the rest from reference TRBV5-1 and TRBJ1-1, the complete variable domain is KAGVTQTPRYLIKTRGQQVTLSCSPISGHRSVSWYQQTPGQGLQFLFEYFSETQRNKGNFPGRFSGRQFSNSRSEMNVSTLELGDSALYLCASSRGQLNTEAFFGQGTRLTVV.